Listed here are 10 T cell receptor beta chains from one sample, sequenced in a study of identical twins. Via MiXCR, TCRdb re-called the 5' RACE reads, giving one row per CDR3 protein. Of roughly 710,000 distinct CDR3 sequences listed, approximately 6.1% are singletons. Material for sequencing was naive T cells sorted from blood. These receptors came from a man younger than 30 in good health.

To note about this clonotype: This could be a read error, since a much larger clone is one nucleotide away. The V gene is TRBV12-3 or TRBV12-4, the J gene TRBJ2-5; D remains unclear. The CDR3 extends over 13 amino acids. The CDR3 bases are TGTGGCAGCAGTGTCCACCAACAAGAGACCCAGTACTTC. Amino acid sequence: CGSSVHQQETQYF.

The rearrangement links TRBV6-1 to TRBJ1-1; D may be TRBD1 (5 bases). CDR1 and CDR2 (germline): MNHNS, SASEGT. V was trimmed by 4 bases and J by 1 base, leaving 10 bases between them. CDR3 length: 14 residues. This CDR3 reads CASSVKTGNTEAFF. The CDR3 bases are TGTGCCAGCAGTGTAAAAACAGGGAACACTGAAGCTTTCTTT.

The genes are TRBV5-5 and TRBJ2-5; 8 bases are a match to TRBD1. The V gene's germline CDR1 is SGHKS and CDR2 YYEKEE (reference sequence). The CDR3 spans 13 residues. V lost 7 bases and J lost 5; bases outside the gene matches: 7. The DNA of the CDR3 is TGTGCCAGCGCCTGGGACAGGTGGGAGACCCAGTACTTC. Its translation is CASAWDRWETQYF.

With respect to this clonotype: With a much larger clone just one base away, this may be a read error. The CDR3 protein is CSARVGAGARSNKQFF. As DNA, the CDR3 is TGCAGTGCTAGAGTAGGAGCGGGGGCGAGGTCCAATAAGCAGTTCTTC. The chain recombines TRBV20-1 with TRBJ2-1; 8 bases agree with TRBD2. The germline CDR1 and CDR2 sequences are DFQATT and SNEGSKA (reference sequence). This CDR3 is 16 amino acids long.

This clonotype was detected only a few times. The gene calls are TRBV7-9 and TRBJ2-1; TRBD1 matches 10 bases. The V and J ends lost 5 bases and 7 bases, in that order; junction bases with no gene match: 14. Germline loops: CDR1 SEHNR, CDR2 FQNEAQ (reference sequence). CDR3 length: 17 residues. CDR3 nucleotide sequence: TGTGCCAGCAGCCCTGGACAGCCGGGACAGGGGAGGAATGAGCAGTTCTTC. Its protein is CASSPGQPGQGRNEQFF.

This clonotype showed up many times. The chain couples TRBV6-5 to TRBJ1-5; 7 positions agree with TRBD1. This CDR3 has 15 residues. V was pared by 2 bases and J by 7 bases, with 8 bases of the junction left unmatched. Looked up from germline, CDR1 is MNHEY and CDR2 is SVGAGI. CDR3 region: CASSYTPGGGQPQHF. Here the CDR3 DNA reads TGTGCCAGCAGTTACACACCAGGGGGTGGACAGCCCCAGCATTTT.

The V and J genes are TRBV21-1 and TRBJ2-5; TRBD1 is the table's D call and was not checked against the DNA. TRBV21-1 is annotated as a pseudogene. The CDR3 totals 14 residues. CDR3: CASSNHGQQETQYF. Written as DNA, the CDR3 is TGTGCCAGCAGCAATCACGGACAGCAAGAGACCCAGTACTTC.

This clonotype occurred many times. This rearrangement joins TRBV9 to TRBJ2-1, with 7 positions matching TRBD2. Germline trimming cut 2 bases from V and 8 bases from J; bases unmatched to any gene: 7. Germline V gene sequence: CDR1 SGDLS, CDR2 YYNGEE. The CDR3 contains 14 residues. For the CDR3, the DNA is TGTGCCAGCAGCGTTGGGAGGGACGGGGATGAGCAGTTCTTC. It encodes CASSVGRDGDEQFF. Filled out from reference TRBV9 and TRBJ2-1, the complete variable domain reads DSGVTQTPKHLITATGQRVTLRCSPRSGDLSVYWYQQSLDQGLQFLIQYYNGEERAKGNILERFSAQQFPDLHSELNLSSLELGDSALYFCASSVGRDGDEQFFGPGTRLTVL.

This clonotype was counted only a few times. The genes are TRBV5-1 and TRBJ1-1, with D possibly matching TRBD1 (5 bases). The germline gives CDR1 SGHRS, CDR2 YFSETQ. Deletions cut 1 base from V and 3 bases from J, with 13 bases between. The CDR3 has 15 residues. The CDR3 DNA is TGCGCCAGCAGCTTGCAGGACCTGGGGGACACTGAAGCTTTCTTT. This translates into CASSLQDLGDTEAFF. The full variable domain, completed using reference TRBV5-1 and TRBJ1-1, is KAGVTQTPRYLIKTRGQQVTLSCSPISGHRSVSWYQQTPGQGLQFLFEYFSETQRNKGNFPGRFSGRQFSNSRSEMNVSTLELGDSALYLCASSLQDLGDTEAFFGQGTRLTVV.

This clonotype was recorded many times. J is TRBJ2-1 and V is TRBV5-5; D possibly matches TRBD1 or TRBD2 (5 bases each). The CDR3 is made up of 16 amino acids. CDR1 and CDR2 (germline): SGHKS, YYEKEE (reference sequence). Trimming cost V 4 bases and J 4 bases, with 18 bases left between them. The CDR3 sequence is CASSPTGTTGYNEQFF. As DNA, the CDR3 is TGTGCCAGCAGCCCCACCGGGACCACTGGTTACAATGAGCAGTTCTTC.